This is a list of T cell receptor beta chains from one sample in a study of metastatic and nonmetastatic thyroid tumors. TCRdb re-processed the PCR reads through MiXCR. The sample lists some 20,000 clones, 9% to 15% occurring once. Sequencing was done on a sample of blood. Receptors originate from a male donor with papillary thyroid cancer or a benign thyroid nodule (not recorded which). Some clones in this sample may be carry-over from other donors' samples. The CDR3 runs from the conserved cysteine through the conserved F or W. A D gene is named only where the DNA matches it firmly. A row's size may be missing; if present it is once, few, many or a size class.

d_call	v_call	clone_size	j_call	cdr3_aa	cdr3_nt
.	TRBV7-2	many	TRBJ1-2	CASSPRTPGYGYTF	TGTGCCAGCAGCCCCCGGACACCGGGCTATGGCTACACCTTC
TRBD1	TRBV12-3/TRBV12-4	few	TRBJ1-1	CASSPVPGQGRFPEAFF	TGTGCCAGCAGTCCTGTCCCTGGACAGGGGAGGTTCCCCGAAGCTTTCTTT
TRBD1	TRBV5-1	.	TRBJ2-7	CASSHGTAYEQYF	TGCGCCAGCAGCCACGGGACAGCCTACGAGCAGTACTTC
.	TRBV9	many	TRBJ2-5	CASSPQPGPLETQYF	TGTGCCAGCAGCCCTCAGCCGGGACCCCTAGAGACCCAGTACTTC
TRBD2	TRBV11-2	.	TRBJ2-2	CASSLDGTSGRDTGELFF	TGTGCCAGCAGCTTAGACGGGACTAGCGGGAGAGACACCGGGGAGCTGTTTTTT
.	TRBV10-1	many	TRBJ2-5	CASSETLGETQYF	TGCGCCAGCAGTGAGACCCTGGGGGAGACCCAGTACTTC
.	TRBV12-3/TRBV12-4	medium-sized	TRBJ1-1	CASSQRAEAFF	TGTGCCAGCAGTCAGCGAGCTGAAGCTTTCTTT
.	TRBV7-9	many	TRBJ1-6	CASSPGVNNSPLHF	TGTGCCAGCAGCCCCGGGGTTAATAATTCACCCCTCCACTTT
TRBD1	TRBV12-3/TRBV12-4	few	TRBJ1-2	CASSQGVLGYTF	TGTGCCAGCAGTCAGGGGGTCTTGGGCTACACCTTC
.	TRBV12-5	medium-sized	TRBJ1-6	CASGLVHGSSYNSPLHF	TGTGCTAGTGGTTTGGTACATGGAAGCTCCTATAATTCACCCCTCCACTTT
TRBD2	TRBV11-1	.	TRBJ2-1	CASSLGSGKNNEQFF	TGTGCCAGCAGCTTAGGTAGCGGGAAAAACAATGAGCAGTTCTTC
.	TRBV7-6	many	TRBJ2-1	CASSLVQLGSYNEQFF	TGTGCCAGCAGCTTAGTCCAACTAGGCTCCTACAATGAGCAGTTCTTC
TRBD2	TRBV9	many	TRBJ2-2	CASSTSVGREDTGELFF	TGTGCCAGCAGCACCTCAGTAGGGCGGGAGGACACCGGGGAGCTGTTTTTT
TRBD2	TRBV30	many	TRBJ2-7	CAWSGLAGVQYF	TGTGCCTGGAGTGGGCTAGCGGGAGTACAGTACTTC
TRBD1	TRBV19	.	TRBJ1-3	CASTDRDTGNTIYF	TGTGCCAGTACCGACAGGGATACAGGAAACACCATATATTTT
TRBD1	TRBV19	medium-sized	TRBJ1-2	CASSIQQGIYGYTF	TGTGCCAGTAGTATTCAACAGGGGATCTATGGCTACACCTTC
TRBD2	TRBV10-3	many	TRBJ2-1	CAIRAGVTEGSNEQFF	TGTGCCATCAGAGCGGGAGTCACTGAGGGATCGAATGAGCAGTTCTTC
TRBD1	TRBV27	medium-sized	TRBJ1-2	CASSDRGRDGYTF	TGTGCCAGCAGTGACAGGGGGCGGGATGGCTACACCTTC
.	TRBV10-1	few	TRBJ1-6	CASSSGNSPLHF	TGCGCCAGCAGTTCAGGAAATTCACCCCTCCACTTT
TRBD1	TRBV19	few	TRBJ2-3	CASDTGQGTDTQYF	TGTGCCAGTGATACGGGACAGGGAACAGATACGCAGTATTTT
TRBD2	TRBV27	.	TRBJ2-7	CASSLAGVEVYEQYF	TGTGCCAGCAGTCTAGCGGGAGTTGAGGTGTACGAGCAGTACTTC
.	TRBV7-8	many	TRBJ1-5	CASSLALQGKQPQHF	TGTGCCAGCAGCTTAGCGCTGCAGGGAAAACAGCCCCAGCATTTT
.	TRBV20-1	many	TRBJ1-1	CSAFSRHAVLAEAFF	TGCAGTGCCTTTTCCAGACACGCCGTACTGGCTGAAGCTTTCTTT
.	TRBV5-5	many	TRBJ1-2	CASSPSLGLKNYGYTF	TGTGCCAGCAGCCCCTCCTTAGGTTTAAAGAACTATGGCTACACCTTC
.	TRBV18	.	TRBJ2-2	CASSPSDSPTGELFF	TGTGCCAGCTCACCCTCGGACAGCCCCACCGGGGAGCTGTTTTTT
TRBD1	TRBV2	many	TRBJ1-3	CASSPDRGQGNTIYF	TGTGCCAGCAGTCCGGACAGGGGGCAAGGAAACACCATATATTTT